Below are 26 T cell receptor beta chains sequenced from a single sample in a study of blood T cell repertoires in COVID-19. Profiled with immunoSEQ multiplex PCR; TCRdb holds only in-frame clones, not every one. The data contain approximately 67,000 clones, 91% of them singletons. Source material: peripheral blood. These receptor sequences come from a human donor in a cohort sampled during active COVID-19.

The CDR3 sequence: CASSRDRVNEQFF. The DNA for the CDR3 is TGCGCCAGCAGTCGGGACAGGGTCAATGAGCAGTTCTTC. The chain couples TRBV10-1 to TRBJ2-1; 9 positions agree with TRBD1. The junction had 2 bases not matched to a gene; V was cut back by 5 bases and J by 6 bases. Germline lookup yields CDR1 WNHNN and CDR2 SYGVQD (reference sequence). This CDR3 comprises 13 residues.

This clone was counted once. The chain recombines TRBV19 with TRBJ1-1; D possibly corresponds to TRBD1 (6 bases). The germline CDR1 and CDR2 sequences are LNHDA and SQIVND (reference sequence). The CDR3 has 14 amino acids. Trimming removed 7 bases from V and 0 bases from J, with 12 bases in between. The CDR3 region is CASKPGVVNTEAFF. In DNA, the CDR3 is TGTGCCAGTAAACCAGGGGTAGTGAACACTGAAGCTTTCTTT.

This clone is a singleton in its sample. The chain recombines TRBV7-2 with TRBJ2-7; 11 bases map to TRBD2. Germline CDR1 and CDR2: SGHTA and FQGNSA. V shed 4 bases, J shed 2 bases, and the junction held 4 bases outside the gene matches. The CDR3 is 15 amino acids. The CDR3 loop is CASSSGLADTYEQYF. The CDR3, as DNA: TGTGCCAGCAGCTCGGGACTAGCGGACACCTACGAGCAGTACTTC.

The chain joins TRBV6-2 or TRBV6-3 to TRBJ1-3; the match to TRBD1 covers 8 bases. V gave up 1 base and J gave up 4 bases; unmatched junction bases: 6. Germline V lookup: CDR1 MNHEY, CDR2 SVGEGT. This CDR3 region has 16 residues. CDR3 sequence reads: CASSYWTGIAGNTIYF. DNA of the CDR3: TGTGCCAGCAGTTACTGGACAGGGATTGCCGGAAACACCATATATTTT.

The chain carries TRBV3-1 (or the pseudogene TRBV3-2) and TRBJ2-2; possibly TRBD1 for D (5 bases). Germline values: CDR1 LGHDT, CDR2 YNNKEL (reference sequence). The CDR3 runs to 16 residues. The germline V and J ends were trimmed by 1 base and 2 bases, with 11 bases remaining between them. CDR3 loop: CASSQGGSLNTGELFF. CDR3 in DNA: TGTGCCAGCAGCCAAGGGGGCAGTTTAAACACCGGGGAGCTGTTTTTT.

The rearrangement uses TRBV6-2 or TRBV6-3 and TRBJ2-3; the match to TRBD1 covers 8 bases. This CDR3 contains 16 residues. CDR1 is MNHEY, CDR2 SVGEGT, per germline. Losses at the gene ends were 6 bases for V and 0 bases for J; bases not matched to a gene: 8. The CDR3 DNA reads TGTGCCAGCAGCCGCCGCCGGACAGGGAGCACAGATACGCAGTATTTT. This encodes CASSRRRTGSTDTQYF.

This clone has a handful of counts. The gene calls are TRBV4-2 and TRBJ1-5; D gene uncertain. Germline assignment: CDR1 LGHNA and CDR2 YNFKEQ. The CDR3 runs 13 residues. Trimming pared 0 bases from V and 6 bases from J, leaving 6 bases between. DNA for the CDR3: TGTGCCAGCAGCCAAGACCGAGCTCAGCCCCAGCATTTT. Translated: CASSQDRAQPQHF.

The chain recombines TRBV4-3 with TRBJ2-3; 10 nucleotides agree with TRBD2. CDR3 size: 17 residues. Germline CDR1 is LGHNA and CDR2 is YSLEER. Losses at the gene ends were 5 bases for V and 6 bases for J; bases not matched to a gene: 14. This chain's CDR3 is CASSTRGSGGATDTQYF. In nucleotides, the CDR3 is TGCGCCAGCAGCACACGAGGGAGCGGGGGGGCTACGGATACGCAGTATTTT.

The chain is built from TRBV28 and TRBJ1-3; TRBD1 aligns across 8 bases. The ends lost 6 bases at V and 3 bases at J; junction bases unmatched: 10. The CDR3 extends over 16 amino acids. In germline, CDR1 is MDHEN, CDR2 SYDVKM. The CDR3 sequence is CASRKAGGSRGNTIYF. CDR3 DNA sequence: TGTGCCAGCAGAAAGGCAGGGGGCTCTCGTGGAAACACCATATATTTT.

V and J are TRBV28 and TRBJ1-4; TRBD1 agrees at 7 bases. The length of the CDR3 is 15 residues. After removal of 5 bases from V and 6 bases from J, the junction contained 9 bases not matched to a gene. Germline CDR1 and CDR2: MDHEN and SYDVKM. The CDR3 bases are TGTGCCAGCAGTCCCCGGGGCAGGGGGGATGAAAAACTGTTTTTT. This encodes CASSPRGRGDEKLFF.

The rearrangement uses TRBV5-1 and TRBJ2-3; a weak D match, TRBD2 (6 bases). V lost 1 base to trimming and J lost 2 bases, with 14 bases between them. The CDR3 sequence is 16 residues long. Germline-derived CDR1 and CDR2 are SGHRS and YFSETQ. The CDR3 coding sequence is TGCGCCAGCAGCTTGCGAACTAGCAGAAACACAGATACGCAGTATTTT. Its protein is CASSLRTSRNTDTQYF.

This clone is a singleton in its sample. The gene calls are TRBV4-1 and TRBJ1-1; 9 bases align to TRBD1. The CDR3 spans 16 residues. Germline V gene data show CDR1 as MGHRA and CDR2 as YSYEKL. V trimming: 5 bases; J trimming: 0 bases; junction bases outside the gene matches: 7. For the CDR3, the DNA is TGCGCCAGCAGCTTCGGACAGGGGACCGTGAACACTGAAGCTTTCTTT. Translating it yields CASSFGQGTVNTEAFF.

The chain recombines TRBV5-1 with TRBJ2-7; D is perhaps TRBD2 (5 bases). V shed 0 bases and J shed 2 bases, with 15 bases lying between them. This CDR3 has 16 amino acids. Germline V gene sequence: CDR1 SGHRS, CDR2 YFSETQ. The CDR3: CASSLGATGSPYEQYF. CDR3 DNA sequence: TGCGCCAGCAGCTTGGGTGCCACGGGGAGTCCCTACGAGCAGTACTTC.

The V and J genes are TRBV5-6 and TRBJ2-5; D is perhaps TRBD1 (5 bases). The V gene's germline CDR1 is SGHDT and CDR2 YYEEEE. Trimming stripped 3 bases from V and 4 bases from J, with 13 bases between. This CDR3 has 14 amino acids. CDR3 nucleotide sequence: TGTGCCAGCAGCTACAAAGACAGCCTAGAGACCCAGTACTTC. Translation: CASSYKDSLETQYF.

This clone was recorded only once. The CDR3 region has the DNA TGCGCCAGCAGGCTTGAGGACAGGGAGTGGAATGAGCAGTTCTTC. Translation gives CASRLEDREWNEQFF. The chain combines TRBV4-3 with TRBJ2-1; 8 positions match TRBD1. This CDR3 contains 15 residues. The germline gives CDR1 LGHNA, CDR2 YSLEER. The V segment lost 6 bases and the J segment 7 bases; nucleotides outside the gene matches: 11.

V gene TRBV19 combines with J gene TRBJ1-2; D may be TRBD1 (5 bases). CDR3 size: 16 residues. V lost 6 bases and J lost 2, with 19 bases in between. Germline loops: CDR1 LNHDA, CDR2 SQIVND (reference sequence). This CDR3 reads CASRIVSRQLNYGYTF. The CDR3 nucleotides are TGTGCCAGTAGGATCGTGTCCAGACAGCTCAACTATGGCTACACCTTC.

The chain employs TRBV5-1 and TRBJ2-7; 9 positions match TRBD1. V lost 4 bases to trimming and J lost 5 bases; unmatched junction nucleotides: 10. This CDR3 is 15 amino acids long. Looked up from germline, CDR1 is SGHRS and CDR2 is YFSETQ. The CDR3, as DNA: TGCGCCAGCAGCCTGACGGGACAGGGAATCAACGAGCAGTACTTC. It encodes CASSLTGQGINEQYF.

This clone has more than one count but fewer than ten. The CDR3 nucleotides read TGTGCCAGCAGTTCCACATCCACAGAACTTCAGCCCCAGCATTTT. It encodes CASSSTSTELQPQHF. The genes are TRBV11-2 and TRBJ1-5; D ambiguous. Deletions cut 6 bases from V and 6 bases from J, with 18 bases between. Looked up from germline, CDR1 is SGHAT and CDR2 is FQNNGV. The CDR3 contains 15 residues.

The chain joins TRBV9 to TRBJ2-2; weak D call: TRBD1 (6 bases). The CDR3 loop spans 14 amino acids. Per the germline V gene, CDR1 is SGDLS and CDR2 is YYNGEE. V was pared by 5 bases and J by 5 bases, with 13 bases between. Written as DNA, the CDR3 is TGTGCCAGCAGGGGGGCGGGTGGAACCGGGGAGCTGTTTTTT. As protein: CASRGAGGTGELFF.

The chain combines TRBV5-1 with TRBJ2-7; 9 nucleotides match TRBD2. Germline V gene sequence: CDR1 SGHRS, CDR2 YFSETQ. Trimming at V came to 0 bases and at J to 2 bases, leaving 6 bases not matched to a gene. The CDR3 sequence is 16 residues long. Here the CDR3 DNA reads TGCGCCAGCAGCTTGGCCCCTAGCGGGGTAACCTACGAGCAGTACTTC. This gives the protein CASSLAPSGVTYEQYF. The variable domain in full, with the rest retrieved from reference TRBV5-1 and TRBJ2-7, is KAGVTQTPRYLIKTRGQQVTLSCSPISGHRSVSWYQQTPGQGLQFLFEYFSETQRNKGNFPGRFSGRQFSNSRSEMNVSTLELGDSALYLCASSLAPSGVTYEQYFGPGTRLTVT.

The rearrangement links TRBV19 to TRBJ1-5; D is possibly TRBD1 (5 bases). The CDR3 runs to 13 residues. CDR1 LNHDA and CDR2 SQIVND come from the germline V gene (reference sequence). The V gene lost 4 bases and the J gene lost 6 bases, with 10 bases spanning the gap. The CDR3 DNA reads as TGTGCCAGTAGTAGGGAGGGGTTTCAGCCCCAGCATTTT. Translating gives CASSREGFQPQHF.

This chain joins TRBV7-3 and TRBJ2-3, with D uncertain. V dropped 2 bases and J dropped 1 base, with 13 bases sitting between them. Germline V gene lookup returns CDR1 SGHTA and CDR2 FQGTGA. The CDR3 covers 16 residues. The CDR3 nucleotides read TGTGCCAGCAGCTTAGGGCCGGCCATTCGCACAGATACGCAGTATTTT. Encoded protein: CASSLGPAIRTDTQYF.

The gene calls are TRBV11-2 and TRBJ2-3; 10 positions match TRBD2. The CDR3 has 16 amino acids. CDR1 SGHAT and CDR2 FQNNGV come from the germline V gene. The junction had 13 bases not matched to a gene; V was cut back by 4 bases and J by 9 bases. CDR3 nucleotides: TGTGCCAGCAGCTCCGAACTAGCGGGATTGAGCGGGACGCAGTATTTT. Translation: CASSSELAGLSGTQYF.

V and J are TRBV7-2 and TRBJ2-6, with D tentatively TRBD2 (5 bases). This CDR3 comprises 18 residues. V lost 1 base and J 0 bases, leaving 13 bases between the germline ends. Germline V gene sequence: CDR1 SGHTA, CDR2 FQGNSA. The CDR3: CASSLGRSGFSGANVLTF. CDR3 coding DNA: TGTGCCAGCAGCTTAGGTAGATCGGGGTTCTCTGGGGCCAACGTCCTGACTTTC.

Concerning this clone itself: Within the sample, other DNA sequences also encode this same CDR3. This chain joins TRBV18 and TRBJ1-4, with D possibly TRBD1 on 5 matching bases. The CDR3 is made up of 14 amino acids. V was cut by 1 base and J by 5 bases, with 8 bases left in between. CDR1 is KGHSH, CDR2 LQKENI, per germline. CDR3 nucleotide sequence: TGTGCCAGCTCACCACAGGGGCGGAATGAAAAACTGTTTTTT. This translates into CASSPQGRNEKLFF.

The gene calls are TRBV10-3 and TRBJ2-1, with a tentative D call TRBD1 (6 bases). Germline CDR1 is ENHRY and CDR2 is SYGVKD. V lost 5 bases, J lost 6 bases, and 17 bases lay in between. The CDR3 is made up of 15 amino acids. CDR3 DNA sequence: TGTGCCATCAGTTTAGGTGGCAGGGGCCGCAATGAGCAGTTCTTC. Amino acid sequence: CAISLGGRGRNEQFF.